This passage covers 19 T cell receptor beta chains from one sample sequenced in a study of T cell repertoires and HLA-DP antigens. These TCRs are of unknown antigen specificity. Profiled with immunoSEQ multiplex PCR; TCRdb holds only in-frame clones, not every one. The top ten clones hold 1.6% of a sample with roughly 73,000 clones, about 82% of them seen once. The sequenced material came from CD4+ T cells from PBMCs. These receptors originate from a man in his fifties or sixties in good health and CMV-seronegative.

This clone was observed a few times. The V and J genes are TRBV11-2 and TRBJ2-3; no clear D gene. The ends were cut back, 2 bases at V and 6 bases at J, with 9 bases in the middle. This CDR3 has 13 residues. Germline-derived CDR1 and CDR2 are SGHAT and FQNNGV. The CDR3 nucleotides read TGTGCCAGCAGCTTATACCAGGCGGATACGCAGTATTTT. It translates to CASSLYQADTQYF.

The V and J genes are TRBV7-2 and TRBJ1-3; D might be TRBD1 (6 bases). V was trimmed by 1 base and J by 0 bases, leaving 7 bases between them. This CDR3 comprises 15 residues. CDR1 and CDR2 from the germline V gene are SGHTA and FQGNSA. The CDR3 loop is CASSLEGGSGNTIYF. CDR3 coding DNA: TGTGCCAGCAGCTTAGAAGGGGGCTCTGGAAACACCATATATTTT.

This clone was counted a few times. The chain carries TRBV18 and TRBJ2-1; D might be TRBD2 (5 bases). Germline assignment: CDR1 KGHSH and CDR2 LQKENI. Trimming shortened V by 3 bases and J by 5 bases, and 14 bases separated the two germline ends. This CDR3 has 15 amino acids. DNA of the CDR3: TGTGCCAGCTCACCTCCGTCACTAGGAAACAATGAGCAGTTCTTC. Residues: CASSPPSLGNNEQFF.

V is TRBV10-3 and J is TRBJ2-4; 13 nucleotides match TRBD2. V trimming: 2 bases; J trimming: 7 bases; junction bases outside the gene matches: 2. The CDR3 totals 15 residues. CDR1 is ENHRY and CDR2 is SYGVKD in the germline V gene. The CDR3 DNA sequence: TGTGCCATCAGTGAGACTAGCGGGGGGGCGAACATTCAGTACTTC. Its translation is CAISETSGGANIQYF.

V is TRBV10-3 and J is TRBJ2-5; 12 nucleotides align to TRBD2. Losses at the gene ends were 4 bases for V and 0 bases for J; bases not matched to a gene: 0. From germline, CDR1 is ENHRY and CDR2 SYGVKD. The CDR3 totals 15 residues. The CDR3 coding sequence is TGTGCCATCAGTGGACTAGCGGGGGACCAAGAGACCCAGTACTTC. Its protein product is CAISGLAGDQETQYF.

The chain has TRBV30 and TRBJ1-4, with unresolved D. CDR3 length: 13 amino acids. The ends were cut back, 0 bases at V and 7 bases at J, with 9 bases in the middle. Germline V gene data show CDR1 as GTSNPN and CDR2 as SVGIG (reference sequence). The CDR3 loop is CAWSVSGTEKLFF. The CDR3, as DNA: TGTGCCTGGAGTGTATCGGGTACTGAAAAACTGTTTTTT.

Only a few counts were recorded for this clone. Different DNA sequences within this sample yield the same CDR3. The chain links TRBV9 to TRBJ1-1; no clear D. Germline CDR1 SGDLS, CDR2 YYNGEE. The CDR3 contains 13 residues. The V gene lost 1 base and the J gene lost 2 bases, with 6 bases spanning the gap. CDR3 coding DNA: TGTGCCAGCAGCGTAACGGCTAACACTGAAGCTTTCTTT. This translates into CASSVTANTEAFF.

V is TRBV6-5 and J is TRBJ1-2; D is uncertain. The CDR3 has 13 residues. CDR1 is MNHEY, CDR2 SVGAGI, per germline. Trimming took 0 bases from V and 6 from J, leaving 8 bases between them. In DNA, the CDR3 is TGTGCCAGCAGTTACTCTGCCGGGGATGGCTACACCTTC. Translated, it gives CASSYSAGDGYTF.

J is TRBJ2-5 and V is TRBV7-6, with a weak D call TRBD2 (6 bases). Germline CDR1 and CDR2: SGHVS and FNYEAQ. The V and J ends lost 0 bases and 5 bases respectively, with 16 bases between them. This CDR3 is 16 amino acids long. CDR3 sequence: CASSLAWSTRGETQYF. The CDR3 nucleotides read TGTGCCAGCAGCTTAGCCTGGTCGACTAGAGGTGAGACCCAGTACTTC. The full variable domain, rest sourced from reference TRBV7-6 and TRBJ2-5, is GAGVSQSPRYKVTKRGQDVALRCDPISGHVSLYWYRQALGQGPEFLTYFNYEAQQDKSGLPNDRFSAERPEGSISTLTIQRTEQRDSAMYRCASSLAWSTRGETQYFGPGTRLLVL.

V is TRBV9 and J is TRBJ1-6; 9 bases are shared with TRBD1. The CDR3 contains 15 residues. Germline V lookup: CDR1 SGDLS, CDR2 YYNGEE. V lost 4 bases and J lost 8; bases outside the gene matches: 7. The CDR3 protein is CASSQQGQGYSPLHF. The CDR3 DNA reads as TGTGCCAGCAGCCAGCAGGGACAGGGATATTCACCCCTCCACTTT.

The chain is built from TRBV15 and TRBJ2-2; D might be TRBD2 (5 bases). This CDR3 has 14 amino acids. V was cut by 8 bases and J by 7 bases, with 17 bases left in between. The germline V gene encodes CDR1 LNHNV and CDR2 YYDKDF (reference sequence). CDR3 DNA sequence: TGTGCCACCCAGTCATGGGAGTCGCACGGGGAGCTGTTTTTT. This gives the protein CATQSWESHGELFF.

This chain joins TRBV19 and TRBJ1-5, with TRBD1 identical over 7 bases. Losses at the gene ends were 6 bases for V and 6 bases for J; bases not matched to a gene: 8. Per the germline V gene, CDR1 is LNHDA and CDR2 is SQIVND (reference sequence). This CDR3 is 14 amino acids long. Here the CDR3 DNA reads TGTGCCAGTAGGGAGACAGGGACGGGTCAGCCCCAGCATTTT. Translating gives CASRETGTGQPQHF. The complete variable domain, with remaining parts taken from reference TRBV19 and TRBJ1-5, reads DGGITQSPKYLFRKEGQNVTLSCEQNLNHDAMYWYRQDPGQGLRLIYYSQIVNDFQKGDIAEGYSVSREKKESFPLTVTSAQKNPTAFYLCASRETGTGQPQHFGDGTRLSIL.

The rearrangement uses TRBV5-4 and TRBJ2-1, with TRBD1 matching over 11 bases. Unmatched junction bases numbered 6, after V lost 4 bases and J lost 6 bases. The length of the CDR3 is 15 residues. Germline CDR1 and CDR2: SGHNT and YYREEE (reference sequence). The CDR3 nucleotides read TGTGCCAGCAGCACTAGGACAGGGGGCTTCAATGAGCAGTTCTTC. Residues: CASSTRTGGFNEQFF.

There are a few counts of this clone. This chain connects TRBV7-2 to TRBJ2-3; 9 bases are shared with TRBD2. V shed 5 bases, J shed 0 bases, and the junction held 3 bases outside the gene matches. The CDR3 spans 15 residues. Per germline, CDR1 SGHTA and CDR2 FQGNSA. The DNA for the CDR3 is TGTGCCAGCAGCGCTAGCGGGATCAGCACAGATACGCAGTATTTT. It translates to CASSASGISTDTQYF.

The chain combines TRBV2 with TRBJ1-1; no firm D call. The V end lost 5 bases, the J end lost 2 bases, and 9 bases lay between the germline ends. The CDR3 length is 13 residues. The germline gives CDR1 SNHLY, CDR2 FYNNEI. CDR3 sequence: CASSSTSNTEAFF. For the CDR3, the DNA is TGTGCCAGCAGTTCCACCTCTAACACTGAAGCTTTCTTT.

This CDR3 reads CASIEREDPGGQPQHF. CDR3 in DNA: TGCGCCAGCATTGAGCGGGAGGATCCGGGCGGTCAGCCCCAGCATTTT. This chain links TRBV5-1 with TRBJ1-5; D uncertain. The germline gives CDR1 SGHRS, CDR2 YFSETQ. The CDR3 length is 16 residues. V lost 6 bases and J lost 6, with 22 bases in between.

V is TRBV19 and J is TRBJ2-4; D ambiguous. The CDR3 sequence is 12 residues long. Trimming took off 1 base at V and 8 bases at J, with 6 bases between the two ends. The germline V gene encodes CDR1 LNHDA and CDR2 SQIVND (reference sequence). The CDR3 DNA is TGTGCCAGTAGTATAGGGAGCCACATTCAGTACTTC. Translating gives CASSIGSHIQYF.

The DNA for the CDR3 is TGCGCCAGCAGCGACGATCAGGGCGTCTCACCCCTCCACTTT. It codes for CASSDDQGVSPLHF. The chain joins TRBV5-1 to TRBJ1-6, with D possibly being TRBD1 (5 bases). CDR3 length: 14 amino acids. Trimming shortened V by 4 bases and J by 10 bases, and 15 bases separated the two germline ends. Germline V lookup: CDR1 SGHRS, CDR2 YFSETQ.

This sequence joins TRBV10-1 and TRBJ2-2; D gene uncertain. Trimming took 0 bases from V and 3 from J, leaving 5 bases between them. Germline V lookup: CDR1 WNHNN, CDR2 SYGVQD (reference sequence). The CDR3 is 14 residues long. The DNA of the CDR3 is TGCGCCAGCAGTGAGTCGGGTGACACCGGGGAGCTGTTTTTT. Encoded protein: CASSESGDTGELFF.